Following are 13 T cell receptor beta chains from one sample sequenced in a study of blood T cell repertoires in COVID-19. Repertoires were generated with immunoSEQ multiplex PCR, while TCRdb's copy carries only in-frame clones and drops some. This table has 80,000 or so clones, about 80% appearing once. Sample: peripheral blood. These receptors were taken from a man aged 50 or older with active or convalescent COVID-19.

The gene calls are TRBV5-1 and TRBJ1-2, with 8 bases identical to TRBD1. Trimming removed 8 bases from V and 10 bases from J; junction bases left unmatched: 10. The CDR3 runs to 12 residues. Germline-derived CDR1 and CDR2 are SGHRS and YFSETQ. CDR3 sequence (DNA): TGCGCCAGTAGACCGGGACAGGCAGACTACACCTTC. Residues: CASRPGQADYTF.

The chain recombines TRBV10-2 with TRBJ1-2; D remains unclear. CDR1 and CDR2 (germline): WSHSY, SAAADI. The CDR3 contains 12 residues. V was trimmed by 4 bases and J by 5 bases, leaving 8 bases between them. Written as DNA, the CDR3 is TGCGCCAGCAGTGGCGCGGGTTATGGCTACACCTTC. It specifies CASSGAGYGYTF.

The chain is built from TRBV2 and TRBJ2-5; D uncertain. CDR1 and CDR2 from the germline V gene are SNHLY and FYNNEI. The V gene lost 2 bases and the J gene lost 2 bases, with 6 bases spanning the gap. This CDR3 is 13 amino acids long. The CDR3 loop reads CASSELRQETQYF. In DNA, the CDR3 is TGTGCCAGCAGTGAACTGAGACAAGAGACCCAGTACTTC. The whole variable domain, filled in from reference TRBV2 and TRBJ2-5, reads EPEVTQTPSHQVTQMGQEVILRCVPISNHLYFYWYRQILGQKVEFLVSFYNNEISEKSEIFDDQFSVERPDGSNFTLKIRSTKLEDSAMYFCASSELRQETQYFGPGTRLLVL.

V usage is TRBV5-5 and J usage is TRBJ2-7; D call uncertain. V shed 1 base and J shed 1 base, with 6 bases lying between them. Germline V lookup: CDR1 SGHKS, CDR2 YYEKEE (reference sequence). This CDR3 spans 13 amino acids. CDR3 nucleotides: TGTGCCAGCAGCTTGTTCGGGTCCTACGAGCAGTACTTC. Protein sequence: CASSLFGSYEQYF.

The CDR3 loop reads CASSLVSGENIQYF. DNA of the CDR3: TGTGCCAGCAGCTTGGTTAGCGGGGAGAACATTCAGTACTTC. The chain carries TRBV5-6 and TRBJ2-4; the match to TRBD2 covers 8 bases. V dropped 0 bases and J dropped 7; count of bases not matched to a gene: 3. This CDR3 contains 14 residues. CDR1 is SGHDT, CDR2 YYEEEE, per germline.

The V gene is TRBV5-1, the J gene TRBJ1-4, with 8 nucleotides matching TRBD1. This CDR3 comprises 14 residues. The J segment lost 4 bases and the V segment lost 4 bases, leaving 3 bases of the junction unmatched. The germline V gene encodes CDR1 SGHRS and CDR2 YFSETQ. CDR3 in amino acids: CASSGGQGNEKLFF. The CDR3 DNA sequence: TGCGCCAGCAGCGGTGGACAGGGTAATGAAAAACTGTTTTTT.

The chain is built from TRBV6-2 or TRBV6-3 and TRBJ2-7; 7 positions match TRBD2. CDR1 is MNHEY and CDR2 is SVGEGT in the germline V gene. The CDR3 loop spans 15 amino acids. V trimming: 0 bases; J trimming: 3 bases; junction bases outside the gene matches: 5. The DNA of the CDR3 is TGTGCCAGCAGTTACTCGGGGGACTACCTCTACGAGCAGTACTTC. Protein product: CASSYSGDYLYEQYF.

This chain connects TRBV6-6 to TRBJ2-1, with no clear D. From germline, CDR1 is MNHNY and CDR2 SVGAGI (reference sequence). Deletions cut 2 bases from V and 7 bases from J, with 15 bases between. The CDR3 runs 15 residues. The CDR3 reads CASSYSRLAGNEQFF. The CDR3 bases are TGTGCCAGCAGTTACAGTAGGTTGGCCGGGAATGAGCAGTTCTTC.

The chain employs TRBV7-9 and TRBJ2-7; 8 bases are a match to TRBD1. The CDR3 is 14 residues long. J gave up 7 bases and V 5 bases, and 10 bases lay outside the gene matches. CDR1 is SEHNR, CDR2 FQNEAQ, per germline (reference sequence). The CDR3 loop is CASSPPQGAGEQYF. The CDR3 DNA follows: TGTGCCAGCAGCCCCCCCCAGGGGGCGGGGGAGCAGTACTTC.

The chain links TRBV6-5 to TRBJ1-2; weak D call: TRBD1 (6 bases). The CDR3 is made up of 13 amino acids. The germline V and J ends were trimmed by 6 bases and 8 bases, with 16 bases remaining between them. The germline CDR1 and CDR2 sequences are MNHEY and SVGAGI. CDR3 sequence (DNA): TGTGCCAGCAGCCAGAGCGGGGGGGCGGGCTACACCTTC. It is translated as CASSQSGGAGYTF.

The chain recombines TRBV5-5 with TRBJ1-2; D is ambiguous. This CDR3 comprises 13 residues. Trimming pared 1 base from V and 6 bases from J, leaving 10 bases between. Per germline, CDR1 SGHKS and CDR2 YYEKEE (reference sequence). CDR3 DNA sequence: TGTGCCAGCAGCTTGTTCTCACTCGATGGCTACACCTTC. It specifies CASSLFSLDGYTF.

The CDR3 coding sequence is TGTGCCAGCAGCCAAGGACTAGCGGGGGCCTACGAAAAGTACGAGCAGTACTTC. This gives the protein CASSQGLAGAYEKYEQYF. V and J are TRBV14 and TRBJ2-7; 12 bases match TRBD2. This CDR3 has 18 amino acids. V was pared by 1 base and J by 4 bases, with 11 bases of the junction left unmatched. Germline CDR1 reads SGHDN; CDR2 reads FVKESK.

The rearrangement uses TRBV9 and TRBJ2-2, with TRBD2 matching 7 bases. Germline loops: CDR1 SGDLS, CDR2 YYNGEE. CDR3 size: 14 residues. With 2 bases clipped from V and 6 bases from J, the junction kept 4 bases outside the gene matches. The CDR3 nucleotides read TGTGCCAGCAGCGTCGCCCGGGGGGCCGGGGAGCTGTTTTTT. Its translation: CASSVARGAGELFF.